Below are 8 T cell receptor beta chains sequenced from a single sample in a study of vaccination effects on CD4 cells after COVID-19. These receptors have no identified antigens. Antigen-specific CD4+ T cells were expanded (with viral peptide pools) by the ViraFEST assay ahead of sequencing. Once cultured for 10 days, the cells underwent separation to obtain CD4+ T cells. Each participant received a vaccine that was either BNT162b2 or mRNA-1273, given as two doses. Libraries were prepared by immunoSEQ multiplex PCR; TCRdb keeps only in-frame clonotypes and omits some of them. The table shows tens of thousands of clones, with 74% occurring only once. The sample here was CD4+ T cells from PBMCs cultured with HCoV-229E spike peptides, taken after COVID-19 vaccination. The receptors were sampled from a human donor who received a COVID-19 vaccine.

The chain is built from TRBV5-4 and TRBJ2-2, with D hard to call. There are 13 residues in the CDR3. V lost 4 bases to trimming and J lost 4 bases, with 8 bases between them. Germline V lookup: CDR1 SGHNT, CDR2 YYREEE (reference sequence). CDR3 nucleotides: TGTGCCAGCAGCCCACGCCCCACCGGGGAGCTGTTTTTT. Protein product: CASSPRPTGELFF.

The V gene is TRBV4-1, the J gene TRBJ2-7; TRBD2 might be the D (6 bases). Trimming removed 0 bases from V and 0 bases from J, with 9 bases in between. Germline lookup yields CDR1 MGHRA and CDR2 YSYEKL. This CDR3 has 15 amino acids. Here the CDR3 DNA reads TGCGCCAGCAGCCAAGATCGGGGGAGCTCCTACGAGCAGTACGTC. It yields the protein CASSQDRGSSYEQYV.

The chain recombines TRBV7-3 with TRBJ2-2; no reliable D call. Trimming removed 5 bases from V and 3 bases from J, with 4 bases in between. The CDR3 spans 12 residues. Germline lookup yields CDR1 SGHTA and CDR2 FQGTGA. The CDR3 protein is CASSPDTGELFF. The CDR3 region has the DNA TGTGCCAGCAGCCCCGACACCGGGGAGCTGTTTTTT.

This clone was counted only a few times. One junction end does not reproduce the germline sequence, and a read error may be involved. The chain combines TRBV6-5 with TRBJ1-2, with 12 bases aligning to TRBD1. The CDR3 spans 14 residues. The germline CDR1 and CDR2 sequences are MNHEY and SVGAGI. The CDR3 is CASSYSRGQGARHF. The CDR3, as DNA: TGTGCCAGCAGTTACTCGAGGGGACAGGGGGCGAGGCACTTC.

This rearrangement joins TRBV6-6 to TRBJ2-5; 7 nucleotides match TRBD1. CDR1 is MNHNY, CDR2 SVGAGI, per germline (reference sequence). The CDR3 contains 14 residues. V lost 5 bases and J lost 3; bases outside the gene matches: 6. The CDR3 nucleotides are TGTGCCAGCAGTCTACCACAGGGGAAAGAGACCCAGTACTTC. It is translated as CASSLPQGKETQYF.

The chain couples TRBV29-1 to TRBJ1-3, with a tentative D call TRBD1 (6 bases). The length of the CDR3 is 14 residues. V was trimmed by 4 bases and J by 4 bases, leaving 14 bases between them. The germline CDR1 and CDR2 sequences are SQVTM and ANQGSEA. The CDR3 nucleotides are TGCAGCGTTGCGATACAGGGTTCCGGAAACACCATATATTTT. This codes for CSVAIQGSGNTIYF.

The J gene is TRBJ2-3, the V gene TRBV7-3; D remains unclear. Germline values: CDR1 SGHTA, CDR2 FQGTGA. V lost 5 bases and J lost 4, with 10 bases in between. There are 13 residues in the CDR3. This CDR3 is CASSLPTSDTQYF. Written as DNA, the CDR3 is TGTGCCAGCAGCCTGCCGACTTCAGATACGCAGTATTTT.

The CDR3 sequence: CASSPTGGSPEAFF. The DNA for the CDR3 is TGCGCCAGCAGCCCCACAGGGGGGAGCCCTGAAGCTTTCTTT. The chain couples TRBV5-1 to TRBJ1-1; TRBD1 matches at 8 bases. V gave up 4 bases and J gave up 6 bases; unmatched junction bases: 8. Germline V gene lookup returns CDR1 SGHRS and CDR2 YFSETQ. There are 14 residues in the CDR3.